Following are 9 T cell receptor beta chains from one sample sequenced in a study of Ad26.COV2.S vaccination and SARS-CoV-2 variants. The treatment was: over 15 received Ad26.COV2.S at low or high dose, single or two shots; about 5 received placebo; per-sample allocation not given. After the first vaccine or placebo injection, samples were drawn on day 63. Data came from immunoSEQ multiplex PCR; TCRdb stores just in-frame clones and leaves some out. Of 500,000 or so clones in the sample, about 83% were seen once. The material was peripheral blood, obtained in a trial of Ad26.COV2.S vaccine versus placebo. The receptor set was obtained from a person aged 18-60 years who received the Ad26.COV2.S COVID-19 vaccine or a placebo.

The CDR3, as DNA: TGTGCCATCAAAACAGGGCGGGATTCACCCCTCCACTTT. This codes for CAIKTGRDSPLHF. J is TRBJ1-6 and V is TRBV28; tentative D call: TRBD1 (6 bases). CDR3 length: 13 amino acids. Trimming shortened V by 10 bases and J by 8 bases, and 15 bases separated the two germline ends. Germline V gene sequence: CDR1 MDHEN, CDR2 SYDVKM.

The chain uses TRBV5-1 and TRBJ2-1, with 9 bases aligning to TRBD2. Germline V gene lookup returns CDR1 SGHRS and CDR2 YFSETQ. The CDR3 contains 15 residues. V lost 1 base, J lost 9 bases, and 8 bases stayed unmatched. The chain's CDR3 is CASSLYAGGSGEQFF. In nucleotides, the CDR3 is TGCGCCAGCAGCTTGTACGCGGGAGGGTCAGGTGAGCAGTTCTTC.

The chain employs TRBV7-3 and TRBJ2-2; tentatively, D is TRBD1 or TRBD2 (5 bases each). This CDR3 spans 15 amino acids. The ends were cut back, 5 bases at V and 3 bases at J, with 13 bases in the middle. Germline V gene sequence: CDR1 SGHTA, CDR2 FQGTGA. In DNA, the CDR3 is TGTGCCAGCAGCCTGGGGACGGACTACACCGGGGAGCTGTTTTTT. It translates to CASSLGTDYTGELFF.

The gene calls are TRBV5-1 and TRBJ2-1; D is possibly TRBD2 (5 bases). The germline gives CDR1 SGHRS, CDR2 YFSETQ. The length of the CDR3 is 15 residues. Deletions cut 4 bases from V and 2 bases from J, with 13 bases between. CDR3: CASSPTGSPYNEQFF. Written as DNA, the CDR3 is TGCGCCAGCAGCCCTACGGGAAGTCCCTACAATGAGCAGTTCTTC.

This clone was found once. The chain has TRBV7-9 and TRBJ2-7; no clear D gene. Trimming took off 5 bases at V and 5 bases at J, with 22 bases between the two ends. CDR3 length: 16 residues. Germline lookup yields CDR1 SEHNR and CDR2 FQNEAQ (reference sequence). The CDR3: CASSRTGLRGLHEQYF. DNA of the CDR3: TGTGCCAGCAGCCGTACCGGGCTTAGAGGCCTCCACGAGCAGTACTTC.

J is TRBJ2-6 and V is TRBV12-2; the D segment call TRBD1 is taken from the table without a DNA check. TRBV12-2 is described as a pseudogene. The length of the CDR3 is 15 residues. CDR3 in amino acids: CASRSADSGANVLTF. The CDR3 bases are TGTGCAAGTCGCTCCGCAGACTCTGGGGCCAACGTCCTGACTTTC.

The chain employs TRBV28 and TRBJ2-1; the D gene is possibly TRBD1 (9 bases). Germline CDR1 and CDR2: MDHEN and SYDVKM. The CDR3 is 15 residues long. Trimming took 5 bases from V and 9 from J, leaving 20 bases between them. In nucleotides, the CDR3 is TGTGCCAGCAGTCCGGGAGGGACAGGGATAATTGAGCAGTTCTTC. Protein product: CASSPGGTGIIEQFF.

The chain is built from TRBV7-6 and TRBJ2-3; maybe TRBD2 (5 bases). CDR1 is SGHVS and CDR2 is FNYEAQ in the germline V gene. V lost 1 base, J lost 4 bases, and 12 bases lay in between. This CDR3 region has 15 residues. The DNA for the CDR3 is TGTGCCAGCAGCTTAGGCGGTGGGAGATCAGATACGCAGTATTTT. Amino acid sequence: CASSLGGGRSDTQYF.

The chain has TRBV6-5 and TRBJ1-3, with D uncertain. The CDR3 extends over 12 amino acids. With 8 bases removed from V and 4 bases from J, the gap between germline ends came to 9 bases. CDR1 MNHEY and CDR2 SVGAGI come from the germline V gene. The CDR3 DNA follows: TGTGCCAGCGGCTCGTCGGGAAACACCATATATTTT. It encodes CASGSSGNTIYF.